What follows is one T cell receptor beta chain and its context. The sample belongs to a study of preoperative IRX-2 immunotherapy in early breast cancer. Germline V gene data show CDR1 as MNHGY and CDR2 as SAAAGT. This CDR3 has 18 amino acids. Trimming pared 4 bases from V and 2 bases from J, leaving 20 bases between. Profiled with immunoSEQ multiplex PCR; TCRdb holds only in-frame clones, not every one. The sample lists 8,500 to 14,000 clones, 80% to 85% occurring once. The treatment here: preoperative locoregional IRX-2 cytokine immunotherapy. Preoperative locoregional IRX-2 cytokine immunotherapy was tested in the phase Ib source study.

The rearrangement joins TRBV6-8 to TRBJ2-2; either TRBD1 or TRBD2 may supply D (5 bases each). Sequenced material: lymph node tissue, taken before IRX-2 immunotherapy. The clonotype comes from a human donor with breast cancer. CDR3: CASSSPFTGTTNTGELFF. As DNA, the CDR3 is TGTGCCAGCAGTTCGCCTTTCACCGGGACCACCAACACCGGGGAGCTGTTTTTT.